The clone carrying this TCR beta chain was counted at least ten times. The V gene's germline CDR1 is SGDLS and CDR2 YYNGEE. The CDR3 length is 14 residues. The ends were cut back, 0 bases at V and 3 bases at J, with 10 bases in the middle. It was genomic DNA that served as the template for profiling TCR beta VDJ and CDR3. TCRdb re-called the reads through MiXCR, storing one row per CDR3 protein. The top ten clones hold 66% of a sample with some 82,000 distinct CDR3 sequences, around 44% of them seen once. The sample is drawn from a study of CD8+CD57+ T cells in acquired aplastic anemia. This TCR was recovered from a human donor in good health, serving as a control. This chain links TRBV9 with TRBJ2-7; D ambiguous. Material: sorted CD4+, CD8+, or CD8+CD57+ T cells (not recorded which) from PBMCs. CDR3: CASSVEGRDYEQYF. The CDR3 nucleotides are TGTGCCAGCAGCGTAGAAGGCAGAGACTACGAGCAGTACTTC.